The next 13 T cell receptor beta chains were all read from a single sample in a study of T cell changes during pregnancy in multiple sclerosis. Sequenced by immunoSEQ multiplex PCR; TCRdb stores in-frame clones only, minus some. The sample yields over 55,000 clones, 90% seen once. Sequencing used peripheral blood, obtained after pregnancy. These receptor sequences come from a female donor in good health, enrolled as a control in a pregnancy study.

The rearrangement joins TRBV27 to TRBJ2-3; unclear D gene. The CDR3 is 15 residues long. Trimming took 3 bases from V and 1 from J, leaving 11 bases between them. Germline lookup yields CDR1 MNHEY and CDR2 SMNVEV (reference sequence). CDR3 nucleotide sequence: TGTGCCAGCAGTTTGTTGACGCAGGGCACAGATACGCAGTATTTT. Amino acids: CASSLLTQGTDTQYF.

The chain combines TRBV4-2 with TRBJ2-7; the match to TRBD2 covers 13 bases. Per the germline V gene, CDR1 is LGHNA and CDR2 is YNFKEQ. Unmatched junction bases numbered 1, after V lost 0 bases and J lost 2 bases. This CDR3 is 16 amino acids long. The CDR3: CASSQEGTSGTYEQYF. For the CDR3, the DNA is TGTGCCAGCAGCCAAGAGGGGACTAGCGGGACCTACGAGCAGTACTTC.

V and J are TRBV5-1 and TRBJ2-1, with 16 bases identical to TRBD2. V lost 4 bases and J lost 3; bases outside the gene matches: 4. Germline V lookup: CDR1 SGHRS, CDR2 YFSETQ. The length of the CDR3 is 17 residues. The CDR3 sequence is CASSPGLAGGDYNEQFF. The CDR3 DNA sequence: TGCGCCAGCAGCCCGGGACTAGCGGGAGGGGACTACAATGAGCAGTTCTTC.

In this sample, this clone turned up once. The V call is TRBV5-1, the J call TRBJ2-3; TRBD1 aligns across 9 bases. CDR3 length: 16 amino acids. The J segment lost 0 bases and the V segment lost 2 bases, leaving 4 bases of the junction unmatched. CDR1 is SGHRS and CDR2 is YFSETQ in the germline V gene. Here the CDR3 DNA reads TGCGCCAGCAGCTTTACAGGGGGCCCTAGCACAGATACGCAGTATTTT. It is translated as CASSFTGGPSTDTQYF.

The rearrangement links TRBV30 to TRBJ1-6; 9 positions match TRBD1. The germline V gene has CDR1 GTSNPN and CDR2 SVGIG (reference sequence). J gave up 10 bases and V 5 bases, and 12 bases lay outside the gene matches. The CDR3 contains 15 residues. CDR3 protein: CAWARRDRDRSPLHF. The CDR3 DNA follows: TGTGCCTGGGCCCGCAGGGACAGGGATCGCTCACCCCTCCACTTT.

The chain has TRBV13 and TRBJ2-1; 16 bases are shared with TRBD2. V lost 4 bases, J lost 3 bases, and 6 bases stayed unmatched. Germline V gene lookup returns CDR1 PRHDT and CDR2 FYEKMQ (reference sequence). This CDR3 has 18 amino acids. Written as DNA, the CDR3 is TGTGCCAGCAGCTCCGGGACTAGCGGGGGGGCGGACTACAATGAGCAGTTCTTC. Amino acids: CASSSGTSGGADYNEQFF.

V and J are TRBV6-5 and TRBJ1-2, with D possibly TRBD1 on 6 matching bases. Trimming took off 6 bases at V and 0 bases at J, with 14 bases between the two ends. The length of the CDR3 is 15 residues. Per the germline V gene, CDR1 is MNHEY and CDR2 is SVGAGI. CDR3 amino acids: CASRYGTQSNYGYTF. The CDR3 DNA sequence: TGTGCCAGCAGGTACGGGACACAGTCTAACTATGGCTACACCTTC.

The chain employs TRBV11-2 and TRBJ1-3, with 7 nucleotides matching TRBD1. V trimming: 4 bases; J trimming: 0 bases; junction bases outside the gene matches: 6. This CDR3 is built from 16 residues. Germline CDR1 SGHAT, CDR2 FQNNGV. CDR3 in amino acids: CASSWTGQSSGNTIYF. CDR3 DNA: TGTGCCAGCAGCTGGACGGGACAGAGCTCTGGAAACACCATATATTTT.

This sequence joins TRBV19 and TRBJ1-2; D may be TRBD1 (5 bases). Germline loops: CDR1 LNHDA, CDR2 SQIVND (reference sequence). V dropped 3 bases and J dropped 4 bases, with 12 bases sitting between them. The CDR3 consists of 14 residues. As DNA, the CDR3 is TGTGCCAGTAGTATCCGGGGGATGATCTATGGCTACACCTTC. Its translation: CASSIRGMIYGYTF.

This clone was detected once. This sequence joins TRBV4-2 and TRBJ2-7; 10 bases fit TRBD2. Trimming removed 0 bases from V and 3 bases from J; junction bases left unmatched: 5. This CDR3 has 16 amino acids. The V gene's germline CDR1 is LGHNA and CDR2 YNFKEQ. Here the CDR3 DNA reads TGTGCCAGCAGCCAAGATTTAGCGGGGGGACTCTACGAGCAGTACTTC. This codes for CASSQDLAGGLYEQYF.

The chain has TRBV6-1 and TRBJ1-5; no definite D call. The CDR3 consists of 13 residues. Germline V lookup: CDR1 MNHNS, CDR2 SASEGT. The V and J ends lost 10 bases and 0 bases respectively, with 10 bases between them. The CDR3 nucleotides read TGTGCCATCTCCCTTTATAGCAATCAGCCCCAGCATTTT. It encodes CAISLYSNQPQHF.

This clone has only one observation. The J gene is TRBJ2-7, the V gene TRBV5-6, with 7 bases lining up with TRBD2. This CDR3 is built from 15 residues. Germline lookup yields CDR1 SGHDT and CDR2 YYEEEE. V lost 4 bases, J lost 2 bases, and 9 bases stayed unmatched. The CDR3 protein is CASSPLAGLPYEQYF. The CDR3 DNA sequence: TGTGCCAGCAGCCCTTTAGCGGGCCTACCCTACGAGCAGTACTTC.

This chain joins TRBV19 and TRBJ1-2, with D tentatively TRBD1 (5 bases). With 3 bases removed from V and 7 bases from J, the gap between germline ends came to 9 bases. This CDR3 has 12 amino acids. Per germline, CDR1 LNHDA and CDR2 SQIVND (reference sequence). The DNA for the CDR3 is TGTGCCAGTAGTATCGACAGTTCTGGCTACACCTTC. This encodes CASSIDSSGYTF.